This entry concerns a single T cell receptor (beta chain). Its binding antigen is unknown. Nothing much larger sits one base from this clone, and base qualities are not available. The cohort consisted of 666 healthy bone marrow donors. Cohort members were all nominally healthy when sampled, although unrecorded immune exposures were likely present. The donor tested CMV seronegative and was one of the 352 seronegative cohort members. Every donor gave a peripheral blood sample, and the peripheral blood mononuclear cells from that sample were used for TCR beta sequencing. The Qiagen DNeasy Blood Extraction Kit was used to extract genomic DNA from the blood cell samples. The library was built by means of the immunoSEQ multiplex PCR assay. For the multiplex PCR, a mixture combining 60 forward primers for TCR Vbeta segments and 13 reverse primers for TCR Jbeta segments was used. The CDR3 region of rearranged TCR beta genes was amplified from genomic DNA with a multiplex PCR assay. The Illumina HiSeq System was used to sequence the amplified TCR beta libraries as 87-base-pair reads. The original pipeline was this. A later analysis counted about 76 million unique TCR beta chains across the 550 to 700 repertoires, and around 9.9 million of these chains were shared by at least two donors. To remove PCR and sequencing errors, raw reads were error-corrected and collapsed into unique sequences using a nearest-neighbor algorithm that merged closely related sequences. CDR3 sequences were aligned to IMGT reference sequences to assign V, D and J gene segments. Each retained sequence needed at least a six-nucleotide match to both a V gene segment and a J gene segment. Rearrangements were called productive when the CDR3 lacked stop codons and stayed in frame with V and J; all others were non-productive. Following IMGT convention, CDR3 was defined as the stretch from the second conserved V-encoded cysteine up to the conserved J-encoded phenylalanine. The earlier analysis of 450 to 750 of the donors excluded any sequence lacking an unambiguous match to a single V gene segment. An earlier analysis of 587 of the donors called V segments functional above 56.7% productive rearrangements and segregating when the between-donor standard deviation exceeded 5%. A statistical classification framework was built to diagnose cytomegalovirus status from the catalog of TCR beta chain sequences. V and J gene assignment, in a later analysis, came from comparing TCR nucleotide sequences with IMGT/GENE-DB human TR gene sequences. The TCRdist pipeline was used in a later analysis to assign CDR3 sequences and most-parsimonious VDJ recombination scenarios. In a later analysis, each TCR beta chain was defined by its CDR3 amino acid sequence together with its V-gene family, and reads lacking a unique V-gene family were excluded. A later analysis removed 592 highly shared, low-generation-probability nucleotide sequences to deal with suspected cross-contamination and a sequencing artifact. A later analysis calculated a clonal expansion index for each public chain from normalized within-repertoire ranks of inferred template counts. In a later analysis, generation probabilities were computed with a VDJ recombination model fitted to out-of-frame rearrangements, and the resulting probabilities were checked against IGoR. Hypergeometric tests were used in a later analysis to score TCR-TCR, TCR-HLA and TCR-CMV co-occurrence, with a repertoire-size bias correction applied to the TCR pairs. A later analysis estimated false discovery rates by permuting HLA or CMV assignments 20 times. In a later analysis, co-occurring TCRs were grouped using DBSCAN, with TCRdist sequence similarity added in when clustering inside HLA-allele-positive subsets. Co-occurrence clustering excluded repertoires with fewer than 30,000 or more than 120,000 public chains, plus five with anomalous nucleotide sharing. The clones in this table, taken by TCRdb from immuneACCESS, are in-frame only. Not every clone is retained; where verified, under half of the shortfall comes from an unresolved V gene, and the cause of the rest is unknown. The D gene and trimming were derived from the DNA, and the V and J assignments and clone size from that table. The sample table lists over 110,000 clones, 80% of them with a count of one. Roughly 4.7% of the sample goes to the ten largest clones.

The data stem from a study of cytomegalovirus exposure and HLA in healthy donors (dated by TCRdb to 2017 to 2019). With respect to the entire study: An earlier analysis of a few hundred of the donors reported about 280 Gb of sequence data and 117 million unique TCR beta sequences obtained from around 190 million T cells. Roughly 300 gigabases of sequencing data and approximately 85 million unique TCR sequences were included in an early release covering roughly 600 HLA-typed donors. The genetic ancestry cluster associated with self-reported Caucasian donors included 81% of the 398 genotyped donors. The study aimed to test whether signatures of past pathogen exposure could be identified by cataloging public T cell receptors. The study profiled the T cell repertoires of approximately 700 subjects by immunosequencing and related them to cytomegalovirus serostatus. A separate validation cohort of 90 to 150 different subjects was used in addition to the roughly 720-subject first cohort. High-throughput TCR immunosequencing, statistical association of individual TCRs with disease status, and machine learning were combined to predict cytomegalovirus infection status. To study patterns of TCR occurrence, a later analysis re-analyzed previously published TCR beta repertoires from more than 550 donors and added high-resolution HLA genotyping. The later analysis used no new phenotypic data to find candidate immune exposures, relying instead on TCR beta sequences and their occurrence across donors. In an earlier analysis of 500 to 650 of the donors, high-throughput TCR beta sequencing was used to judge whether each TCR beta V gene segment behaved as functional or pseudogenic. Donor age, sex, ethnicity and CMV serostatus were collected together with the repertoire data. In a later genetic analysis, genome-wide SNP genotypes for about three fifths of the roughly 670 donors were used, and that subset was treated as a discovery cohort. All discovery cohort repertoires had been generated using a single sequencing platform. HLA typing covered class I and class II loci at four-digit resolution. The number of donors typed differed by locus, with 629-630 for A, B, C, DRB1 and DQB1, 522 for DQA1, 606 for DPA1, and under 490 for DPB1. Five DR-DQ haplotypes were treated as single units for association and clustering because of strong linkage in the cohort. Among 398 genotyped donors of the cohort, an average of around 250,000 unique TCR beta nucleotide sequences was sequenced per donor, of which about 18% were non-productive.

CDR1 and CDR2, per the germline V gene, are SGHRS and YFSETQ. Trimming costs V 2 bases and J 1 base, and their ends lie 9 bases apart. Measured from the cysteine to the phenylalanine, the CDR3 is 14 residues long. Only the CDR3 DNA stays, 42 bases, in frame from base 1. Results and caveats for the whole study, not just this receptor: A later analysis reported that several top co-occurrence clusters appeared linked to parvovirus B19, influenza, CMV and Epstein-Barr virus. In a later genetic analysis, fewer N-insertions in productive TCRs were reported among donors in an Asian-associated ancestry cluster than the approximately 710-donor mean. Specific HLA alleles were associated with about 17,000 TCR beta sequences at a false discovery rate of 0.05 in a later analysis. CMV serostatus was the only immune exposure information available for the cohort. In both the original and validation cohorts, the classifier was reported to diagnose cytomegalovirus status with high specificity and sensitivity. In this cohort, only TCR beta chains were sequenced, and detectable features were limited by the absence of alpha or paired-chain data. It was suggested by the authors that the approach could potentially be generalized to other disease states and immunological phenotypes. When HLA alleles, especially DR and DQ, strongly co-occurred, attributing TCR associations to individual alleles was difficult. A further reported finding was that TCR beta sequences accurately predicted the HLA-A and HLA-B alleles for most subjects in the first cohort. HLA typing was unavailable for some donors at each locus, so association tests used only the typed subset. In vitro tests confirmed that three of the cytomegalovirus-associated TCR beta chains recognize cytomegalovirus antigens. In an earlier analysis of approximately 590 of the donors, most TCR beta V segments were observed in productive rearrangements about 90% or about 30% of the time, broadly matching IMGT annotations. Across donors, most TCR sequences were observed very rarely, whereas some public TCRs were present in many individuals. A later analysis found that HLA-associated TCR beta chains were more clonally expanded and had lower generation probabilities than equally common non-associated chains. Because counts were too low, about 15 rarely observed V segments, including chromosome 9 orphons, were left out of the earlier analysis of over 550 of the donors. Presence/absence analyses assumed roughly uniform sequencing depth across donors, an assumption that may not hold. A group of highly shared sequence variants was considered likely to be a technical artifact of the sequencing pipeline. In the study, approximately 150 TCR beta chains were listed as associated with cytomegalovirus. Linkage disequilibrium might explain the correlated functional status among segregating V segments, but an unknown experimental factor could not be excluded. In a later analysis, most CMV-associated TCR beta chains were found to appear HLA-restricted, with HLA associations seemingly driven largely by CMV exposure. According to a later analysis, TCR association rates differed among HLA loci, with DRB1 alleles showing the most associated TCRs and HLA-C alleles showing the fewest. Because the 87-base-pair reads could not distinguish some IMGT-functional V segments, including TRBV6-2 and TRBV6-3, those segments were excluded. A later genetic analysis associated a missense DCLRE1C variant with V-gene and J-gene trimming of TCR beta chains, and an independent cohort replicated the association.

This TCR came from a man aged 40-49 years in good health and CMV-seronegative. Sequenced material: PBMCs. The V gene is TRBV5-1 and the J gene is TRBJ1-1, and TRBD1 may be the D gene, going by 6 matching bases. The sequenced DNA: TGCGCCAGCAGCTTCACAGGGCGGAACACTGAAGCTTTCTTT. Protein translation: CASSFTGRNTEAFF.